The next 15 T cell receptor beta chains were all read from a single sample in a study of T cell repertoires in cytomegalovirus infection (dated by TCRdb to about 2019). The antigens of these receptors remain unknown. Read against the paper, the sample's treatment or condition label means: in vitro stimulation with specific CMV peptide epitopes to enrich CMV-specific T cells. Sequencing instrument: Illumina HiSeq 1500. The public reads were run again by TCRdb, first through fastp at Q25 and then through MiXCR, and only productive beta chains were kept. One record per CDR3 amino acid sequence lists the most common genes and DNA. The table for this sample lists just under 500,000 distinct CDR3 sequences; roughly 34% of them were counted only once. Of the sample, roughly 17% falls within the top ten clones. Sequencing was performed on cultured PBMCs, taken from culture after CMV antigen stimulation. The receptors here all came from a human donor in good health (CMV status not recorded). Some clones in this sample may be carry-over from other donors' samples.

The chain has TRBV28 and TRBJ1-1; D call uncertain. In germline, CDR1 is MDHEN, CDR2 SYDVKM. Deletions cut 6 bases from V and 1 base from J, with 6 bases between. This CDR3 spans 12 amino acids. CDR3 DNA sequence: TGTGCCAGCAGCGACTGGAACACTGAAGCTTTCTTT. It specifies CASSDWNTEAFF.

This CDR3 is CSGGEKDRPQHF. CDR3 DNA sequence: TGCAGCGGGGGGGAGAAGGATCGGCCCCAGCATTTT. This chain connects TRBV29-1 to TRBJ1-5, with a tentative D call TRBD1 (5 bases). This CDR3 comprises 12 residues. The ends were cut back, 7 bases at V and 9 bases at J, with 16 bases in the middle. Germline lookup yields CDR1 SQVTM and CDR2 ANQGSEA.

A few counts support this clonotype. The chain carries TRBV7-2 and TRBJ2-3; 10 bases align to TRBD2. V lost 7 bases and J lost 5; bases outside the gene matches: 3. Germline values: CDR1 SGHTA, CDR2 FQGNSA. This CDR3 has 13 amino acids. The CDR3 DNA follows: TGTGCCAGCACACGACTAGCGGGAGATACGCAGTATTTT. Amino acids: CASTRLAGDTQYF.

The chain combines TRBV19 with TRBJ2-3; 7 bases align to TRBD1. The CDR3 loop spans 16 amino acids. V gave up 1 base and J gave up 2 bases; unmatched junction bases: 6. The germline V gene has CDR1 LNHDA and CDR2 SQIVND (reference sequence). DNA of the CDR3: TGTGCCAGTAGTATAGTTCCGACAGGGAACACAGATACGCAGTATTTT. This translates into CASSIVPTGNTDTQYF.

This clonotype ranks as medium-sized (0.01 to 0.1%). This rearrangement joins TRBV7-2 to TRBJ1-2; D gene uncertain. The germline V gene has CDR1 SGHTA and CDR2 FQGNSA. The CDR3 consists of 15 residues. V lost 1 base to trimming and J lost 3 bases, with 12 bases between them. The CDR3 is CASSLDAGPYYGYTF. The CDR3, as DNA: TGTGCCAGCAGCTTAGATGCAGGCCCCTACTATGGCTACACCTTC.

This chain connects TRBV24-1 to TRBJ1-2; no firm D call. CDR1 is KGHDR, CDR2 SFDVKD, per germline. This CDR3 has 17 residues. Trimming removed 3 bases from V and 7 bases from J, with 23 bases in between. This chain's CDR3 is CATSDLEDGNPPFGYTF. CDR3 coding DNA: TGTGCCACCAGTGATCTTGAGGACGGAAACCCCCCCTTTGGCTACACCTTC.

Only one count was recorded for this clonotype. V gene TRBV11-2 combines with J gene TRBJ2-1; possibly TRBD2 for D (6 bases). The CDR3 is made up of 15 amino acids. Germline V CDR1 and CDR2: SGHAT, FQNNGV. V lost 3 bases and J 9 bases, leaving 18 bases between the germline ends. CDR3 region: CASSLEAGLFGEQFF. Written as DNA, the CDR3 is TGTGCCAGCAGCTTGGAGGCGGGGTTGTTTGGTGAGCAGTTCTTC.

The CDR3 bases are TGTGCCAGCAGCCCCGACAGAATCCTAACGGGGGAGCAGTACTTC. Its translation is CASSPDRILTGEQYF. V usage is TRBV7-9 and J usage is TRBJ2-7; D tentatively reads TRBD1 or TRBD2 (5 bases each). Germline V CDR1 and CDR2: SEHNR, FQNEAQ (reference sequence). V lost 5 bases, J lost 7 bases, and 21 bases lay in between. This CDR3 is built from 15 residues. Looking up the rest from reference TRBV7-9 and TRBJ2-7 gives the full variable domain: DTGVSQNPRHKITKRGQNVTFRCDPISEHNRLYWYRQTLGQGPEFLTYFQNEAQLEKSRLLSDRFSAERPKGSFSTLEIQRTEQGDSAMYLCASSPDRILTGEQYFGPGTRLTVT.

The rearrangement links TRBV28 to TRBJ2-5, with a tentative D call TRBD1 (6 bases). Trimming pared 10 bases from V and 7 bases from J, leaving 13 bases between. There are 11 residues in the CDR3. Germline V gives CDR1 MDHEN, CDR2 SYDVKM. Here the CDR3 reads CATRGVLTQYF. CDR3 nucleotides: TGTGCCACCAGGGGCGTGTTGACCCAGTACTTC.

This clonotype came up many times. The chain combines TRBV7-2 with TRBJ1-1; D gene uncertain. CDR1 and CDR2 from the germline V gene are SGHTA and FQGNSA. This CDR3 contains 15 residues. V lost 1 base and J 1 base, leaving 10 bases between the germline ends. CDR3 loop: CASSLGRGSNTEAFF. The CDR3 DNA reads TGTGCCAGCAGCTTAGGGCGGGGTTCGAACACTGAAGCTTTCTTT.

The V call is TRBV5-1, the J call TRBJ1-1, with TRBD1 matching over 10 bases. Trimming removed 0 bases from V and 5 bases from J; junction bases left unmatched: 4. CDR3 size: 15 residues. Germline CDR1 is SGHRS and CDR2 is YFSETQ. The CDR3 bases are TGCGCCAGCAGCTTGGATGGACAGGGGGTTACTGAAGCTTTCTTT. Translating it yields CASSLDGQGVTEAFF.

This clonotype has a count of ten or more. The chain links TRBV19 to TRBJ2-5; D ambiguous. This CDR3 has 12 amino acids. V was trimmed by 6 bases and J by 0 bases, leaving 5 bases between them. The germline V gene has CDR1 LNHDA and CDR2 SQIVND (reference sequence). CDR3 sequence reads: CASSMYQETQYF. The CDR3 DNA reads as TGTGCCAGTAGCATGTACCAAGAGACCCAGTACTTC.

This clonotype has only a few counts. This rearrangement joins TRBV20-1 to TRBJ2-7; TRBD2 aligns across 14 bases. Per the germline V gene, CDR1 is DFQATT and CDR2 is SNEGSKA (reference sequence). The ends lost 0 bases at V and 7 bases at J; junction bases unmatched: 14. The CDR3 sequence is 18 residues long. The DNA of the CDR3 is TGCAGTGCTAGAGACTTAAGCTTGACTAGCGGGAGGGCCGAGGAGCAGTACTTC. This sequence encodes CSARDLSLTSGRAEEQYF.

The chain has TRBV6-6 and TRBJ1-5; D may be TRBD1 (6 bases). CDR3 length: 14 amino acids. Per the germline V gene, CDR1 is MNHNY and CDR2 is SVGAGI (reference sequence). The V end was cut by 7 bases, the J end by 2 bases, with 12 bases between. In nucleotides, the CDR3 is TGTGCCAGCAACCTAAGACAGGGCAATCAGCCCCAGCATTTT. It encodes CASNLRQGNQPQHF.

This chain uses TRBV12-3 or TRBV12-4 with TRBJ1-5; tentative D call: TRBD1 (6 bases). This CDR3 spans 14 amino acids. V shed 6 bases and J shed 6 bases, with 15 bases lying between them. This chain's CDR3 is CASSSTGSGQPQHF. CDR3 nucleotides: TGTGCCAGCAGCTCCACAGGGAGTGGTCAGCCCCAGCATTTT.